The 31 T cell receptor beta chains listed next were all sequenced from one sample in a study of cytotoxic CD8 clonotypes in ibrutinib-treated CLL. Produced via immunoSEQ multiplex PCR; TCRdb's table is partial and in-frame only. The sample yields about 40,000 clones, about two thirds seen once. Source: PBMCs, taken at disease progression, from a patient treated with ibrutinib. The receptors come from a human donor with chronic lymphocytic leukemia.

This clone occurred once. The genes are TRBV18 and TRBJ1-4, with no clear D. The germline V and J ends were trimmed by 3 bases and 5 bases, with 16 bases remaining between them. Germline CDR1 KGHSH, CDR2 LQKENI. The CDR3 is 16 amino acids. CDR3: CASSPDRNSQNEKLFF. The CDR3 DNA reads TGTGCCAGCTCACCCGATCGGAACAGCCAGAATGAAAAACTGTTTTTT.

This clone was counted a few times. The V call is TRBV7-9, the J call TRBJ2-6, with D unclear. Trimming left V 3 bases short and J 0 bases short, with 6 bases between. Germline lookup yields CDR1 SEHNR and CDR2 FQNEAQ (reference sequence). CDR3 size: 15 residues. The CDR3 region is CASSFTNSGANVLTF. The DNA of the CDR3 is TGTGCCAGCAGCTTCACAAACTCTGGGGCCAACGTCCTGACTTTC.

The chain links TRBV2 to TRBJ1-1, with no clear D. Germline V gene lookup returns CDR1 SNHLY and CDR2 FYNNEI. Trimming cost V 6 bases and J 2 bases, with 10 bases left between them. The CDR3 sequence is 13 residues long. The CDR3 reads CASRADLNTEAFF. DNA for the CDR3: TGTGCCAGCAGGGCGGACCTCAACACTGAAGCTTTCTTT.

The chain links TRBV9 to TRBJ2-3, with D perhaps assigned TRBD1 or TRBD2 (5 bases each). Germline V gene sequence: CDR1 SGDLS, CDR2 YYNGEE. The V gene lost 6 bases and the J gene lost 1 base, with 24 bases spanning the gap. This CDR3 spans 18 amino acids. The CDR3 reads CASNGGPPPRPGTDTQYF. The DNA of the CDR3 is TGTGCCAGCAATGGGGGACCTCCGCCCAGGCCGGGCACAGATACGCAGTATTTT.

The chain is built from TRBV6-5 and TRBJ2-3; 11 positions agree with TRBD2. This CDR3 has 15 amino acids. With V trimmed by 6 bases and J by 2 bases, 4 bases remained unmatched. The V gene's germline CDR1 is MNHEY and CDR2 SVGAGI. This CDR3 is CASRKGLAATDTQYF. The CDR3 DNA follows: TGTGCCAGCAGGAAGGGACTAGCGGCCACAGATACGCAGTATTTT.

The CDR3 here is CASSLVGTSYEQYF. Here the CDR3 DNA reads TGTGCCAGCAGCTTGGTGGGGACATCCTACGAGCAGTACTTC. The chain employs TRBV5-5 and TRBJ2-7; tentatively, D is TRBD1 (6 bases). V was shortened by 0 bases and J by 1 base, with 8 bases between the two germline ends. Germline V lookup: CDR1 SGHKS, CDR2 YYEKEE (reference sequence). There are 14 residues in the CDR3.

The gene calls are TRBV9 and TRBJ2-3; D unclear. Trimming cost V 2 bases and J 2 bases, with 15 bases left between them. The germline V gene has CDR1 SGDLS and CDR2 YYNGEE. The CDR3 loop spans 16 amino acids. CDR3 coding DNA: TGTGCCAGCAGCGTGGGAACGTCCGGATTCACAGATACGCAGTATTTT. Translating it yields CASSVGTSGFTDTQYF.

The J gene is TRBJ2-1, the V gene TRBV5-6; D not certain. This CDR3 is built from 13 residues. The germline V gene has CDR1 SGHDT and CDR2 YYEEEE. The ends were cut back, 4 bases at V and 7 bases at J, with 12 bases in the middle. The CDR3 nucleotides read TGTGCCAGCAGCCGCGGAAACCGTAATGAGCAGTTCTTC. It yields the protein CASSRGNRNEQFF.

The rearrangement links TRBV11-3 to TRBJ2-3; D unclear. The V and J ends lost 2 bases and 5 bases respectively, with 8 bases between them. Germline-derived CDR1 and CDR2 are SGHNT and YENEEA. The CDR3 is 13 amino acids. The CDR3 here is CASSLSRRDTQYF. For the CDR3, the DNA is TGTGCCAGCAGCTTATCGAGAAGAGATACGCAGTATTTT.

This clone was observed a few times. The chain is built from TRBV23-1 and TRBJ2-7; D is uncertain. TRBV23-1 is an ORF, and what it does is uncertain. The CDR3 spans 13 residues. Trimming stripped 9 bases from V and 3 bases from J, with 15 bases between. The CDR3 sequence: CASARVMFYEQYF. DNA for the CDR3: TGCGCCAGTGCACGGGTCATGTTCTACGAGCAGTACTTC.

The CDR3 spells CASSTSGRVEQYF. In DNA, the CDR3 is TGTGCCAGTTCGACTAGCGGGAGGGTCGAGCAGTACTTC. The chain has TRBV5-8 and TRBJ2-7; 14 bases match TRBD2. The CDR3 is 13 residues long. J lost 6 bases, V lost 8 bases, and 4 bases had no gene match. Germline V lookup: CDR1 SGHTS, CDR2 YDEGEE.

The chain carries TRBV27 and TRBJ1-2, with TRBD1 identical over 9 bases. Looked up from germline, CDR1 is MNHEY and CDR2 is SMNVEV (reference sequence). This CDR3 has 12 amino acids. V gave up 8 bases and J gave up 8 bases; unmatched junction bases: 6. The CDR3 nucleotides are TGTGCCAGCCTCGACAGGGGGGGAGGCTACACCTTC. Amino acid sequence: CASLDRGGGYTF.

The chain links TRBV11-3 to TRBJ1-4, with TRBD1 matching over 7 bases. This CDR3 spans 14 amino acids. From germline, CDR1 is SGHNT and CDR2 YENEEA. V dropped 4 bases and J dropped 13; count of bases not matched to a gene: 12. Here the CDR3 DNA reads TGTGCCAGCAGCTCTCCCCCCGACAGGGTGGGACTGTTTTTT. It is translated as CASSSPPDRVGLFF.

The chain carries TRBV2 and TRBJ2-1; possibly TRBD2 for D (5 bases). With 2 bases removed from V and 6 bases from J, the gap between germline ends came to 17 bases. This CDR3 contains 16 residues. Germline CDR1 reads SNHLY; CDR2 reads FYNNEI. In nucleotides, the CDR3 is TGTGCCAGCAGTGAACGGGCAGCCTTAGGAGGCAATGAGCAGTTCTTC. Translated: CASSERAALGGNEQFF.

The chain carries TRBV5-1 and TRBJ2-7; 8 positions agree with TRBD1. V shed 4 bases, J shed 5 bases, and the junction held 14 bases outside the gene matches. Germline V gene lookup returns CDR1 SGHRS and CDR2 YFSETQ. The CDR3 runs to 16 residues. The CDR3 sequence: CASSQAEGQGRNEQYF. The CDR3 nucleotides read TGCGCCAGCAGCCAGGCAGAAGGACAGGGACGGAACGAGCAGTACTTC.

The rearrangement links TRBV9 to TRBJ2-5; the D is unclear. CDR1 is SGDLS and CDR2 is YYNGEE in the germline V gene. The CDR3 is 14 amino acids. V was shortened by 3 bases and J by 4 bases, with 13 bases between the two germline ends. CDR3: CASSDTVRAETQYF. CDR3 nucleotides: TGTGCCAGCAGCGATACGGTCCGAGCAGAGACCCAGTACTTC.

The chain couples TRBV6-5 to TRBJ2-7; TRBD1 agrees at 10 bases. V lost 8 bases to trimming and J lost 5 bases; unmatched junction nucleotides: 9. CDR1 is MNHEY, CDR2 SVGAGI, per germline. The CDR3 extends over 14 amino acids. CDR3 nucleotides: TGTGCCAGCCGAGGGGACAGGGGTGTCAACGAGCAGTACTTC. Translated, it gives CASRGDRGVNEQYF.

This clone was seen more than once but under ten times. V gene TRBV7-6 combines with J gene TRBJ2-6; D remains unclear. Between the trimmed V and J ends, which lost 1 base and 0 bases, there was a span of 7 bases. The CDR3 is made up of 16 amino acids. Germline V CDR1 and CDR2: SGHVS, FNYEAQ. The CDR3 DNA sequence: TGTGCCAGCAGCTTAGTGAGGTACTCTGGGGCCAACGTCCTGACTTTC. Residues: CASSLVRYSGANVLTF. The complete variable domain, with remaining parts taken from reference TRBV7-6 and TRBJ2-6, reads GAGVSQSPRYKVTKRGQDVALRCDPISGHVSLYWYRQALGQGPEFLTYFNYEAQQDKSGLPNDRFSAERPEGSISTLTIQRTEQRDSAMYRCASSLVRYSGANVLTFGAGSRLTVL.

The J gene is TRBJ1-1, the V gene TRBV13; no clear D. CDR1 PRHDT and CDR2 FYEKMQ come from the germline V gene (reference sequence). V lost 3 bases, J lost 4 bases, and 15 bases lay in between. CDR3 length: 15 residues. This chain's CDR3 is CASSFLRVMPTEAFF. CDR3 nucleotide sequence: TGTGCCAGCAGCTTCCTAAGGGTAATGCCCACTGAAGCTTTCTTT.

V is TRBV6-1 and J is TRBJ1-2; 8 nucleotides match TRBD1. The J segment lost 7 bases and the V segment lost 8 bases, leaving 12 bases of the junction unmatched. The length of the CDR3 is 14 residues. From germline, CDR1 is MNHNS and CDR2 SASEGT. The CDR3 DNA reads TGTGCCAGCCTTTTCGACAGGGGTAAGGCTGGCTACACCTTC. Amino acid sequence: CASLFDRGKAGYTF.

The rearrangement links TRBV7-2 to TRBJ1-1; D is unclear. Germline V CDR1 and CDR2: SGHTA, FQGNSA. This CDR3 has 14 amino acids. The ends were cut back, 0 bases at V and 2 bases at J, with 7 bases in the middle. This CDR3 is CASSLARSNTEAFF. The CDR3 coding sequence is TGTGCCAGCAGCTTAGCGAGAAGTAACACTGAAGCTTTCTTT.

The rearrangement uses TRBV7-3 and TRBJ1-1; D is unresolved. V was clipped by 5 bases and J by 0 bases, with 19 bases between them. From germline, CDR1 is SGHTA and CDR2 FQGTGA. This CDR3 is built from 17 residues. The CDR3 spells CASSRLPFGSMNTEAFF. CDR3 sequence (DNA): TGTGCCAGCAGCCGACTGCCATTTGGGTCCATGAACACTGAAGCTTTCTTT.

The chain couples TRBV9 to TRBJ1-1, with 8 bases that match TRBD1. Trimming at V came to 2 bases and at J to 6 bases, leaving 18 bases not matched to a gene. Germline CDR1 reads SGDLS; CDR2 reads YYNGEE. The CDR3 extends over 18 amino acids. The CDR3 DNA reads as TGTGCCAGCAGCGTGGCCCCCGTGGACAGGGTTGGTATCGCTGAAGCTTTCTTT. This codes for CASSVAPVDRVGIAEAFF.

This rearrangement joins TRBV6-6 to TRBJ1-4, with D perhaps TRBD1 (6 bases). V shed 7 bases and J shed 7 bases, with 19 bases lying between them. This CDR3 has 15 residues. CDR1 is MNHNY, CDR2 SVGAGI, per germline (reference sequence). The CDR3, as DNA: TGTGCCAGCACCCTATCGGGGGCGGGTAGTGAAAAACTGTTTTTT. It codes for CASTLSGAGSEKLFF.

The chain is built from TRBV14 and TRBJ2-7; D is perhaps TRBD2 (6 bases). The CDR3 extends over 14 amino acids. V was trimmed by 1 base and J by 6 bases, leaving 13 bases between them. Germline-derived CDR1 and CDR2 are SGHDN and FVKESK. This chain's CDR3 is CASSQVGPGGEQYF. The CDR3 bases are TGTGCCAGCAGCCAAGTCGGCCCCGGGGGCGAGCAGTACTTC.

The chain uses TRBV30 and TRBJ1-2; D ambiguous. Per the germline V gene, CDR1 is GTSNPN and CDR2 is SVGIG (reference sequence). V shed 1 base and J shed 8 bases, with 17 bases lying between them. The CDR3 length is 14 residues. Here the CDR3 reads CAWSGTARLSGYTF. For the CDR3, the DNA is TGTGCCTGGAGTGGGACGGCGAGATTATCGGGCTACACCTTC.

The chain carries TRBV11-3 and TRBJ2-3, with TRBD2 identical over 12 bases. CDR1 is SGHNT and CDR2 is YENEEA in the germline V gene. The CDR3 spans 17 residues. V shed 6 bases, J shed 1 base, and the junction held 8 bases outside the gene matches. Here the CDR3 reads CASRSTSGSYRTDTQYF. The CDR3 region has the DNA TGTGCCAGCAGGTCGACTAGCGGGAGCTACCGCACAGATACGCAGTATTTT.

This clone was counted once. V gene TRBV5-6 combines with J gene TRBJ1-2, with D tentatively TRBD1 (5 bases). Germline lookup yields CDR1 SGHDT and CDR2 YYEEEE. This CDR3 is 17 amino acids long. The germline V and J ends were trimmed by 1 base and 3 bases, with 19 bases remaining between them. The CDR3 nucleotides read TGTGCCAGCAGCTTGTTAGTCACGGTCCGGGGGTACTATGGCTACACCTTC. This sequence encodes CASSLLVTVRGYYGYTF.

This chain links TRBV4-2 with TRBJ2-7, with 8 positions matching TRBD1. The CDR3 is 15 amino acids. J was trimmed by 6 bases and V by 1 base; bases with no gene match: 8. CDR1 LGHNA and CDR2 YNFKEQ come from the germline V gene. CDR3 loop: CASSQGLAGGVEQYF. The CDR3 bases are TGTGCCAGCAGCCAAGGACTGGCAGGGGGCGTCGAGCAGTACTTC.

This clone was seen a single time. V and J are TRBV5-6 and TRBJ1-2; TRBD1 aligns across 7 bases. The CDR3 runs 18 residues. Germline assignment: CDR1 SGHDT and CDR2 YYEEEE. The V and J ends lost 4 bases and 0 bases, in that order; junction bases with no gene match: 15. The CDR3 spells CASSPRRTGDIPNYGYTF. The CDR3 nucleotides are TGTGCCAGCAGCCCACGCCGTACAGGGGATATCCCTAACTATGGCTACACCTTC.

The chain joins TRBV13 to TRBJ2-2, with TRBD2 matching 14 bases. Germline assignment: CDR1 PRHDT and CDR2 FYEKMQ (reference sequence). The CDR3 covers 19 residues. The V and J ends lost 5 bases and 6 bases, in that order; junction bases with no gene match: 14. The CDR3 nucleotides read TGTGCCAGCAGCCCACACTCGGGACTAGCGGGAGTTCTTCCCGGGGAGCTGTTTTTT. It codes for CASSPHSGLAGVLPGELFF. The full variable domain, with the rest looked up from reference TRBV13 and TRBJ2-2, is AAGVIQSPRHLIKEKRETATLKCYPIPRHDTVYWYQQGPGQDPQFLISFYEKMQSDKGSIPDRFSAQQFSDYHSELNMSSLELGDSALYFCASSPHSGLAGVLPGELFFGEGSRLTVL.